This T cell receptor (beta chain) came from a study of CD8+CD57+ T cells in acquired aplastic anemia. Study-wide background: On average, sorted CD4+ and CD8+ cells gave roughly 3 ug of DNA. Overall study findings and caveats: For CD8+ Simpson's diversity, patients and controls showed no significant difference. In common between the patients and the controls were approximately 28 CD8+ CDR3 sequences.

CDR3 length: 14 residues. V gave up 7 bases and J gave up 5 bases, with 15 bases separating them. Germline V lookup: CDR1 SNHLY, CDR2 FYNNEI. This clonotype appeared many times. Its antigen is unidentified. Both TCR beta VDJ combination and CDR3 sequence profiling were carried out. Genomic DNA was the template for this profiling. MiXCR was run by TCRdb on the reads, yielding one entry per CDR3 protein. The sample has 150,000 to 200,000 distinct CDR3 sequences; less than 65% are singletons. V and J are TRBV2 and TRBJ2-1; unclear D gene. The receptor's source is a human donor with severe aplastic anemia or a healthy control (not recorded which). Sequenced input: sorted CD4+, CD8+, or CD8+CD57+ T cells (not recorded which) from PBMCs. DNA for the CDR3: TGTGCCAGCACCGGACCCACCCCGGACAATGAGCAGTTCTTC. Translation: CASTGPTPDNEQFF.